Listed here are 32 T cell receptor beta chains from one sample, sequenced in a study of CD8 T cells in Susac syndrome. Reverse transcription of about 0.5 to 1 ug RNA was carried out with random hexamers. One entry per CDR3 protein results from TCRdb running MiXCR on the immunoSEQ multiplex PCR reads. The table includes approximately 150,000 distinct CDR3 sequences, approximately 96% detected once. Sequencing input: CD4+ T cells from PBMCs. All receptors derive from a human donor with Susac syndrome.

The genes are TRBV5-1 and TRBJ2-1; TRBD2 is a possible D gene (5 bases). The CDR3 length is 12 residues. Trimming stripped 5 bases from V and 8 bases from J, with 11 bases between. Germline lookup yields CDR1 SGHRS and CDR2 YFSETQ. The CDR3 DNA is TGCGCCAGCAGTTCGGACTGGGATGAGCAGTTCTTC. It translates to CASSSDWDEQFF. Supplemented by reference TRBV5-1 and TRBJ2-1, the full variable domain reads KAGVTQTPRYLIKTRGQQVTLSCSPISGHRSVSWYQQTPGQGLQFLFEYFSETQRNKGNFPGRFSGRQFSNSRSEMNVSTLELGDSALYLCASSSDWDEQFFGPGTRLTVL.

The J gene is TRBJ2-7, the V gene TRBV3-1; the match to TRBD2 covers 9 bases. J gave up 4 bases and V 10 bases, and 11 bases lay outside the gene matches. Germline CDR1 and CDR2: LGHDT and YNNKEL (reference sequence). This CDR3 has 14 amino acids. CDR3 DNA sequence: TGTGCCACCACGCGAAGTAGCGGGAGTTACGAGCAGTACTTC. This encodes CATTRSSGSYEQYF.

The V call is TRBV20-1, the J call TRBJ2-3; unclear D gene. The CDR3 is 12 residues long. Germline CDR1 DFQATT, CDR2 SNEGSKA (reference sequence). Trimming removed 5 bases at V and 4 bases at J, with 10 bases between. The CDR3 DNA is TGCAGTGCTTCGGTACTATCAGATACGCAGTATTTT. This translates into CSASVLSDTQYF.

The V call is TRBV20-1, the J call TRBJ2-5, with D perhaps TRBD2 (7 bases). V was pared by 1 base and J by 5 bases, with 20 bases between. The CDR3 totals 16 residues. CDR1 and CDR2 (germline): DFQATT, SNEGSKA (reference sequence). The CDR3 nucleotides read TGCAGTGCTAGAGGAGTGGCCGGGGGGCGGGGGGAGACCCAGTACTTC. It encodes CSARGVAGGRGETQYF.

The rearrangement links TRBV5-1 to TRBJ1-4; 7 positions match TRBD1. V shed 5 bases, J shed 5 bases, and the junction held 9 bases outside the gene matches. Germline CDR1 SGHRS, CDR2 YFSETQ. This CDR3 spans 15 amino acids. CDR3 residues: CASRDTGTVNEKLFF. CDR3 DNA sequence: TGCGCCAGCAGGGATACCGGGACAGTAAATGAAAAACTGTTTTTT.

In its sample, this clonotype was seen once. The chain couples TRBV4-1 to TRBJ2-7; no clear D. CDR1 is MGHRA and CDR2 is YSYEKL in the germline V gene. V was pared by 3 bases and J by 2 bases, with 14 bases between. The CDR3 totals 15 residues. The CDR3: CASSHPPGQTYEQYF. The CDR3, as DNA: TGCGCCAGCAGCCACCCCCCCGGTCAGACCTACGAGCAGTACTTC.

V gene TRBV14 combines with J gene TRBJ1-4; 7 positions agree with TRBD1. CDR3 length: 14 amino acids. Unmatched junction bases numbered 4, after V lost 2 bases and J lost 7 bases. Germline V gene sequence: CDR1 SGHDN, CDR2 FVKESK. The CDR3 nucleotides read TGTGCCAGCAGCCAAACAGGGGCGGCTGAAAAACTGTTTTTT. This translates into CASSQTGAAEKLFF.

The rearrangement links TRBV7-9 to TRBJ2-5; TRBD1 aligns across 11 bases. The CDR3 has 15 residues. V lost 5 bases and J lost 2; bases outside the gene matches: 4. Germline lookup yields CDR1 SEHNR and CDR2 FQNEAQ (reference sequence). CDR3 loop: CASSPDRGPQETQYF. CDR3 DNA: TGTGCCAGCAGCCCGGACAGGGGGCCTCAAGAGACCCAGTACTTC.

This clonotype appeared once. This chain uses TRBV20-1 with TRBJ2-5; TRBD2 matches 11 bases. The J segment lost 5 bases and the V segment lost 5 bases, leaving 10 bases of the junction unmatched. The CDR3 spans 15 residues. Germline CDR1 and CDR2: DFQATT and SNEGSKA (reference sequence). The CDR3 coding sequence is TGCAGTGCTCGATTAGCGGGAGGGACAGGGGAGACCCAGTACTTC. Protein sequence: CSARLAGGTGETQYF.

The chain uses TRBV24-1 and TRBJ2-1; D gene ambiguous. V was clipped by 6 bases and J by 7 bases, with 6 bases between them. This CDR3 contains 11 residues. Germline-derived CDR1 and CDR2 are KGHDR and SFDVKD. CDR3 nucleotide sequence: TGTGCCACCAGTTTACTTAATGAGCAGTTCTTC. Its protein product is CATSLLNEQFF.

This chain links TRBV25-1 with TRBJ1-6; 8 nucleotides agree with TRBD1. With V trimmed by 6 bases and J by 5 bases, 6 bases remained unmatched. Per germline, CDR1 MGHDK and CDR2 SYGVNS. The CDR3 runs to 15 residues. CDR3 DNA sequence: TGTGCCAGCAGAGGAGACAGGGGTAATAATTCACCCCTCCACTTT. Translating it yields CASRGDRGNNSPLHF. Together with reference TRBV25-1 and TRBJ1-6, the CDR3 gives the full variable domain: EADIYQTPRYLVIGTGKKITLECSQTMGHDKMYWYQQDPGMELHLIHYSYGVNSTEKGDLSSESTVSRIRTEHFPLTLESARPSHTSQYLCASRGDRGNNSPLHFGNGTRLTVT.

This clonotype was recorded only once. V and J are TRBV20-1 and TRBJ2-1, with 15 bases matching TRBD2. Per the germline V gene, CDR1 is DFQATT and CDR2 is SNEGSKA (reference sequence). V lost 7 bases, J lost 8 bases, and 6 bases stayed unmatched. The CDR3 has 14 residues. CDR3 coding DNA: TGCAGTGTCCGGACTAGCGGGAGGGGACATGAGCAGTTCTTC. This translates into CSVRTSGRGHEQFF.

This chain joins TRBV9 and TRBJ2-7, with D uncertain. The germline V gene has CDR1 SGDLS and CDR2 YYNGEE. Between the trimmed V and J ends, which lost 3 bases and 2 bases, there was a span of 15 bases. The CDR3 consists of 15 residues. The CDR3 region is CASSALEGSTYEQYF. The CDR3 DNA sequence: TGTGCCAGCAGCGCATTGGAAGGGTCCACCTACGAGCAGTACTTC.

V usage is TRBV20-1 and J usage is TRBJ2-1; 11 bases fit TRBD2. This CDR3 region has 15 residues. Germline CDR1 DFQATT, CDR2 SNEGSKA (reference sequence). V lost 3 bases to trimming and J lost 5 bases; unmatched junction nucleotides: 6. The CDR3 DNA is TGCAGTGCTAGTGGGCTAGCGGGGGGCAACAATGAGCAGTTCTTC. It translates to CSASGLAGGNNEQFF.

The chain couples TRBV28 to TRBJ1-2, with D perhaps matching TRBD1 (6 bases). The germline V and J ends were trimmed by 11 bases and 2 bases, with 9 bases remaining between them. Germline V CDR1 and CDR2: MDHEN, SYDVKM. The CDR3 runs to 11 residues. The CDR3 spells CAGGGNYGYTF. The CDR3 DNA sequence: TGTGCCGGAGGGGGGAACTATGGCTACACCTTC.

The V gene is TRBV2, the J gene TRBJ2-2; D may be TRBD2 (5 bases). The CDR3 length is 17 residues. Germline CDR1 SNHLY, CDR2 FYNNEI. The V and J ends lost 1 base and 4 bases respectively, with 16 bases between them. The CDR3 sequence: CASSEGRIASVTGELFF. In nucleotides, the CDR3 is TGTGCCAGCAGTGAAGGACGTATAGCGAGCGTCACCGGGGAGCTGTTTTTT.

The chain has TRBV6-6 and TRBJ2-7, with 7 bases that match TRBD1. In germline, CDR1 is MNHNY, CDR2 SVGAGI (reference sequence). The CDR3 sequence is 14 residues long. The V and J ends lost 9 bases and 5 bases, in that order; junction bases with no gene match: 13. As DNA, the CDR3 is TGTGCCAGTAACCCTTCCGGACAGGAAGACGAGCAGTACTTC. Encoded protein: CASNPSGQEDEQYF.

The rearrangement links TRBV20-1 to TRBJ1-6, with TRBD1 matching over 7 bases. The trim removed 3 bases at V and 7 bases at J, leaving 9 bases unmatched. CDR3 length equals 15 residues. CDR1 is DFQATT, CDR2 SNEGSKA, per germline (reference sequence). CDR3 DNA: TGCAGTGCTAGGACAGGGCCTGTGGACAATTCACCCCTCCACTTT. This encodes CSARTGPVDNSPLHF.

The chain joins TRBV2 to TRBJ2-1; D not resolved. Per the germline V gene, CDR1 is SNHLY and CDR2 is FYNNEI. Trimming took 3 bases from V and 1 from J, leaving 7 bases between them. The CDR3 length is 14 residues. The CDR3 region is CASSDELSYNEQFF. The CDR3 DNA reads as TGTGCCAGCAGTGACGAGTTATCCTACAATGAGCAGTTCTTC.

The chain recombines TRBV23-1 with TRBJ2-7; 8 nucleotides match TRBD2. TRBV23-1 is assigned to the ORF class and has an uncertain function. The CDR3 is made up of 15 amino acids. V was pared by 4 bases and J by 0 bases, with 5 bases of the junction left unmatched. The CDR3 is CASSRVGRASYEQYF. The CDR3 nucleotides read TGCGCCAGCAGTCGTGTCGGGAGGGCCTCCTACGAGCAGTACTTC.

This chain joins TRBV29-1 and TRBJ2-1; no definite D call. CDR1 is SQVTM and CDR2 is ANQGSEA in the germline V gene. This CDR3 region has 11 residues. Trimming left V 3 bases short and J 12 bases short, with 12 bases between. CDR3 residues: CSVDLTYGQFF. CDR3 DNA sequence: TGCAGCGTTGATCTCACTTACGGGCAGTTCTTC.

J is TRBJ2-1 and V is TRBV12-3 or TRBV12-4, with D possibly matching TRBD2 (5 bases). CDR3 length: 16 residues. V lost 6 bases and J 4 bases, leaving 19 bases between the germline ends. In DNA, the CDR3 is TGTGCCAGCAGCGGGATTATCAAGAGTTCGTACAATGAGCAGTTCTTC. It specifies CASSGIIKSSYNEQFF.

This sequence joins TRBV28 and TRBJ2-2; 8 bases line up with TRBD1. With 4 bases clipped from V and 6 bases from J, the junction kept 13 bases outside the gene matches. Germline V gives CDR1 MDHEN, CDR2 SYDVKM. The CDR3 spans 17 residues. This CDR3 is CASSYDPRTGSSGELFF. DNA for the CDR3: TGTGCCAGCAGTTATGATCCCCGGACAGGGTCATCCGGGGAGCTGTTTTTT. The whole variable domain, remainder taken from reference TRBV28 and TRBJ2-2, is DVKVTQSSRYLVKRTGEKVFLECVQDMDHENMFWYRQDPGLGLRLIYFSYDVKMKEKGDIPEGYSVSREKKERFSLILESASTNQTSMYLCASSYDPRTGSSGELFFGEGSRLTVL.

The chain carries TRBV29-1 and TRBJ1-4; TRBD1 aligns across 10 bases. The germline V gene has CDR1 SQVTM and CDR2 ANQGSEA. Germline trimming cut 3 bases from V and 8 bases from J; bases unmatched to any gene: 6. The CDR3 has 14 residues. The CDR3, as DNA: TGCAGCGTTGACGCTGGGACAGGGGAAGAAAAACTGTTTTTT. It yields the protein CSVDAGTGEEKLFF.

The chain uses TRBV6-5 and TRBJ1-2, with D uncertain. This CDR3 spans 15 amino acids. V was pared by 2 bases and J by 4 bases, with 14 bases between. Per germline, CDR1 MNHEY and CDR2 SVGAGI. This CDR3 reads CASSYRQDQIYGYTF. In DNA, the CDR3 is TGTGCCAGCAGTTACAGGCAGGACCAAATCTATGGCTACACCTTC.

The rearrangement links TRBV3-1 to TRBJ2-5; D is uncertain. Per germline, CDR1 LGHDT and CDR2 YNNKEL (reference sequence). This CDR3 spans 14 amino acids. V was cut by 7 bases and J by 5 bases, with 17 bases left in between. The CDR3 reads CASTIHRPQETQYF. CDR3 DNA: TGTGCCAGCACCATCCACAGACCGCAGGAGACCCAGTACTTC.

The chain links TRBV6-2 or TRBV6-3 to TRBJ2-1, with 11 bases lining up with TRBD2. The CDR3 covers 13 residues. Losses at the gene ends were 8 bases for V and 4 bases for J; bases not matched to a gene: 1. Germline CDR1 is MNHEY and CDR2 is SVGEGT. The CDR3: CASGTSGYNEQFF. In DNA, the CDR3 is TGTGCCAGCGGGACTAGCGGATACAATGAGCAGTTCTTC.

The chain joins TRBV27 to TRBJ2-1, with D perhaps matching TRBD2 (6 bases). CDR3 length: 16 residues. Germline loops: CDR1 MNHEY, CDR2 SMNVEV (reference sequence). Deletions cut 3 bases from V and 7 bases from J, with 19 bases between. In nucleotides, the CDR3 is TGTGCCAGCAGTTTGTGGGGCGCGTTTGCGGGAAATGAGCAGTTCTTC. It codes for CASSLWGAFAGNEQFF.

This chain links TRBV12-3 or TRBV12-4 with TRBJ1-5, with D possibly matching TRBD1 (5 bases). The CDR3 spans 13 residues. Deletions cut 8 bases from V and 4 bases from J, with 12 bases between. The CDR3 here is CASSRTLNQPQHF. In DNA, the CDR3 is TGTGCCAGCTCCCGGACACTTAATCAGCCCCAGCATTTT.

This clonotype was seen only once. The chain recombines TRBV20-1 with TRBJ2-1, with 7 positions matching TRBD2. The CDR3 runs 15 residues. Germline CDR1 is DFQATT and CDR2 is SNEGSKA (reference sequence). Trimming at V came to 0 bases and at J to 0 bases, leaving 2 bases not matched to a gene. The CDR3 is CSARDSGGSYNEQFF. The CDR3, as DNA: TGCAGTGCTAGAGATTCGGGAGGCTCCTACAATGAGCAGTTCTTC.

The V call is TRBV7-2, the J call TRBJ2-5; tentative D call: TRBD1 (6 bases). There are 15 residues in the CDR3. Trimming took 6 bases from V and 1 from J, leaving 15 bases between them. The germline gives CDR1 SGHTA, CDR2 FQGNSA. CDR3 amino acids: CASSQKDSAQETQYF. CDR3 coding DNA: TGTGCCAGCAGTCAAAAGGACAGCGCCCAAGAGACCCAGTACTTC.

The chain has TRBV7-9 and TRBJ2-5, with D tentatively TRBD2 (5 bases). This CDR3 contains 12 residues. Per the germline V gene, CDR1 is SEHNR and CDR2 is FQNEAQ (reference sequence). Trimming cost V 5 bases and J 8 bases, with 12 bases left between them. Written as DNA, the CDR3 is TGTGCCAGCAGCGCCCAACTAGTTACCCAGTACTTC. It yields the protein CASSAQLVTQYF.